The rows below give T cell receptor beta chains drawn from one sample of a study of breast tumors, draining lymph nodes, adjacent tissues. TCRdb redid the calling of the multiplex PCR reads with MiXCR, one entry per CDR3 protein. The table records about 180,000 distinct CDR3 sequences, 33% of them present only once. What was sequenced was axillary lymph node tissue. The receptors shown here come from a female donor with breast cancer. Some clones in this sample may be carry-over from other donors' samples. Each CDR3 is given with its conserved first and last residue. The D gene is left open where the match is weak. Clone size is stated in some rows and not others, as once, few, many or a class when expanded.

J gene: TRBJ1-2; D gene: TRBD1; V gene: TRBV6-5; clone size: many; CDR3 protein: CASRETTGYYTF; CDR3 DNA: TGTGCCAGCAGAGAAACGACAGGGTACTACACCTTC
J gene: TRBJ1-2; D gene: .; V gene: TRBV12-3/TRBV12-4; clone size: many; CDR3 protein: CASSLEVGGGWGYTF; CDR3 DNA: TGTGCCAGCAGTTTAGAGGTGGGGGGGGGCTGGGGCTACACCTTC
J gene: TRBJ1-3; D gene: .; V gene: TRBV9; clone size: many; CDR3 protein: CASSVANSGNTIYF; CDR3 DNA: TGTGCCAGCAGCGTAGCTAACTCTGGAAACACCATATATTTT
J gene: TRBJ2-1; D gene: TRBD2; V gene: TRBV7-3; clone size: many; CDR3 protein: CASSLTNPGGPVDEQFF; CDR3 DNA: TGTGCCAGCAGCTTAACGAACCCGGGGGGGCCGGTGGATGAGCAGTTCTTC
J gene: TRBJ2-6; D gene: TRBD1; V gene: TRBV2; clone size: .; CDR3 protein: CASSGQGAPGANVLTF; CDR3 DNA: TGTGCCAGCAGTGGACAGGGAGCCCCTGGGGCCAACGTCCTGACTTTC
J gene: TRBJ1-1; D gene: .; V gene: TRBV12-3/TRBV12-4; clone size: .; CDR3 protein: CASRTGTTAEAFF; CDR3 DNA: TGTGCCAGCAGAACCGGGACAACCGCTGAAGCTTTCTTT
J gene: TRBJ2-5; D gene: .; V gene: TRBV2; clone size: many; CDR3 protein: CASSGGQEETQYF; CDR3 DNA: TGTGCCAGCAGTGGGGGGCAGGAAGAGACCCAGTACTTC
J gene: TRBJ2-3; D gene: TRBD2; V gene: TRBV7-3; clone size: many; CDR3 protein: CASSSSGGADTQYF; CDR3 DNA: TGTGCCAGCAGCTCTAGCGGGGGGGCAGATACGCAGTATTTT
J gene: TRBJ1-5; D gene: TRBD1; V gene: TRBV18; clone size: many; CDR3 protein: CASSPTGQGNQPQHF; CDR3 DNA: TGTGCCAGCTCACCAACCGGACAGGGCAATCAGCCCCAGCATTTT
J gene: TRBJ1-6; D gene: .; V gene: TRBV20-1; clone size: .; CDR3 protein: CSARAAGDNNSPLHF; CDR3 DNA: TGCAGTGCTAGAGCCGCAGGGGACAATAATTCACCCCTCCACTTT
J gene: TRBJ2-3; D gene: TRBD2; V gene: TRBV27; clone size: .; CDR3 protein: CASSPPLAGNEDTQYF; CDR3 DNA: TGTGCCAGCAGCCCCCCGCTAGCGGGAAACGAAGATACGCAGTATTTT
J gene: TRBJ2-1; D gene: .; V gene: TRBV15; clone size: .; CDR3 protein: CATSRDMGTPIHEQFF; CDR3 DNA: TGTGCCACCAGCAGAGATATGGGGACGCCCATCCACGAGCAGTTCTTC
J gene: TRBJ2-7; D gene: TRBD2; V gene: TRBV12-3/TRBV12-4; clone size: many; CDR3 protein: CASSFGLAGDGEQYF; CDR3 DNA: TGTGCCAGCAGTTTCGGACTAGCGGGAGACGGCGAGCAGTACTTC
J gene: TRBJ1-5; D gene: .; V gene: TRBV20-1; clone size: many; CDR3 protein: CSATQGFGQPQHF; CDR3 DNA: TGCAGTGCGACACAGGGTTTCGGTCAGCCCCAGCATTTT
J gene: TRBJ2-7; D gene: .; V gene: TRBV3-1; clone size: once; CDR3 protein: CASSDQVAGDLSYEQYF; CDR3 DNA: TGTGCCAGCAGCGACCAAGTGGCGGGCGATCTCTCCTACGAGCAGTACTTC
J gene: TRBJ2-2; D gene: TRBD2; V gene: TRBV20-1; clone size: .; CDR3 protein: CSLILAGGPDTGELFF; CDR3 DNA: TGCAGTTTGATCCTAGCGGGAGGGCCTGACACCGGGGAGCTGTTTTTT
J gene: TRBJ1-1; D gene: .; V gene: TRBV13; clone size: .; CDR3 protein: CASSQVFPRLNTEAFF; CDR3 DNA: TGCGCCAGCAGCCAAGTTTTTCCCCGACTGAACACTGAAGCTTTCTTT
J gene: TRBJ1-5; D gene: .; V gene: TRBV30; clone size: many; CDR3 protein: CAWSVQIDSNQPQHF; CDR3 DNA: TGTGCCTGGAGTGTACAGATAGATAGCAATCAGCCCCAGCATTTT
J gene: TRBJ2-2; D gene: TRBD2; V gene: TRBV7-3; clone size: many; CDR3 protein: CASSIGLAAGGELFF; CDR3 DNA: TGTGCCAGCAGCATCGGACTAGCCGCCGGCGGGGAGCTGTTTTTT
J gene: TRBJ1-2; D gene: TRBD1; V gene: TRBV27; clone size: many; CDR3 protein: CASSLTGTGIYGYTF; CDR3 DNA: TGTGCCAGCAGTTTGACCGGGACAGGGATTTATGGCTACACCTTC
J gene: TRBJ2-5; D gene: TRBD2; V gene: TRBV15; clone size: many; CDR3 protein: CATSGAGGETQYF; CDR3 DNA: TGTGCCACCAGCGGAGCGGGGGGAGAGACCCAGTACTTC
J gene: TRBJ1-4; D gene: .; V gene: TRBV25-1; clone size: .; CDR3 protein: CASLDLGVNEKLFF; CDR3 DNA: TGTGCCAGCTTAGACCTGGGGGTTAATGAAAAACTGTTTTTT
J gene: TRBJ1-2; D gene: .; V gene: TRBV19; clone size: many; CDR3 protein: CASNGPADFYGYTF; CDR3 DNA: TGTGCCAGTAACGGACCGGCGGACTTCTATGGCTACACCTTC
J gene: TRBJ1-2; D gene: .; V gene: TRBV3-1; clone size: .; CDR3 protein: CASSQEVACGRTGGYTF; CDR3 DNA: TGTGCCAGCAGCCAAGAGGTAGCGTGTGGGAGGACTGGCGGCTACACCTTC
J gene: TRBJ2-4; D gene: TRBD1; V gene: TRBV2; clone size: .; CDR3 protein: CASSMDRASNQYF; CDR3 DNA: TGTGCCAGCAGCATGGACAGGGCTTCCAATCAGTACTTC
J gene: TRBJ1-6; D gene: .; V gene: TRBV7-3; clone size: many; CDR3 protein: CASSRRGGVGSPLHF; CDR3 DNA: TGTGCCAGCAGCCGGAGGGGGGGGGTGGGATCACCCCTCCACTTT
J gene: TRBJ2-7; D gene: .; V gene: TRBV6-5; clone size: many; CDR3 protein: CASSRTVPVEQYF; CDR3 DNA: TGTGCCAGCAGCCGAACAGTCCCGGTAGAGCAGTACTTC
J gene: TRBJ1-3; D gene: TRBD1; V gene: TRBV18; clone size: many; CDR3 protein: CASSPTHRGPGNTIYF; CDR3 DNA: TGTGCCAGCTCACCGACGCACAGGGGCCCTGGAAACACCATATATTTT
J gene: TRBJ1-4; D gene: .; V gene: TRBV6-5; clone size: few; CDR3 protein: CASGHSGTFEKLFF; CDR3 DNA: TGTGCCAGCGGCCACTCCGGGACATTTGAAAAACTGTTTTTT
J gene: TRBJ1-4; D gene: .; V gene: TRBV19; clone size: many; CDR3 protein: CASSIAGSEGKLFF; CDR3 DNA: TGTGCCAGTAGTATTGCGGGGAGCGAAGGAAAACTGTTTTTT
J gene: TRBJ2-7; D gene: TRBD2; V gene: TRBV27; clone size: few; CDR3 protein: CASSLLASGYEQYF; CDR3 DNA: TGTGCCAGCAGTTTATTGGCTAGCGGATACGAGCAGTACTTC
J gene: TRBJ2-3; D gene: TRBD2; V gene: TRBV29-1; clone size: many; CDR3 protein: CSVDPLGGSLIHTQYF; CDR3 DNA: TGCAGCGTTGACCCCTTGGGGGGGTCCCTTATTCATACGCAGTATTTT
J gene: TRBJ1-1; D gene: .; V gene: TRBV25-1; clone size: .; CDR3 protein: CASSPPHYRATEAFF; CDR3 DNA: TGTGCCAGCAGTCCCCCACACTACAGGGCCACTGAAGCTTTCTTT
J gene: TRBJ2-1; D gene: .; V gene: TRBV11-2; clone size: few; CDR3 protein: CASSLGGRSSYNEQFF; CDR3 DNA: TGTGCCAGCAGCTTAGGTGGTAGGAGCTCCTACAATGAGCAGTTCTTC
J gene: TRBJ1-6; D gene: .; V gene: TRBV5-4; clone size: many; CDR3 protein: CASSLPSGPNSPLHF; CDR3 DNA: TGTGCCAGCAGTCTTCCCTCGGGGCCTAATTCACCCCTCCACTTT
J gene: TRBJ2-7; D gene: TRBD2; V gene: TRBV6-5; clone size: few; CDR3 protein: CASSPTGGLYEQYF; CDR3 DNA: TGTGCCAGCAGTCCCACGGGGGGGCTGTACGAGCAGTACTTC
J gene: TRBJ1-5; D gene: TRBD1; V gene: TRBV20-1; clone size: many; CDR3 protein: CSAHRGRHQPQHF; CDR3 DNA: TGCAGTGCCCACAGGGGACGTCATCAGCCCCAGCATTTT